One and the same sample provided the 27 T cell receptor beta chains below, sequenced in a study of blood T cell repertoires in COVID-19. Repertoires were generated with immunoSEQ multiplex PCR, while TCRdb's copy carries only in-frame clones and drops some. The sample includes tens of thousands of clones, approximately 82% of them seen just once. The specimen sequenced was peripheral blood. These receptors came from a man in his fifties or sixties with acute or convalescent COVID-19.

J is TRBJ2-2 and V is TRBV7-3; 13 nucleotides align to TRBD2. The CDR3 has 18 amino acids. Trimming took 4 bases from V and 5 from J; bases not matched to a gene: 10. Germline CDR1 and CDR2: SGHTA and FQGTGA. The CDR3 here is CASSSGGTSGTGTGELFF. The CDR3 coding sequence is TGTGCCAGCAGCTCCGGGGGGACTAGCGGGACGGGGACCGGGGAGCTGTTTTTT.

The chain has TRBV18 and TRBJ2-7; D is unresolved. V gave up 6 bases and J gave up 6 bases, with 9 bases separating them. Germline lookup yields CDR1 KGHSH and CDR2 LQKENI. The CDR3 has 11 amino acids. The CDR3 protein is CASSSRGEQYV. The CDR3 nucleotides read TGTGCCAGCTCTTCGCGAGGCGAGCAGTACGTC.

CDR3 DNA: TGTGCCAGCAGTTTGAGGAACAATCAGCCCCAGCATTTT. Its protein product is CASSLRNNQPQHF. The genes are TRBV12-3 or TRBV12-4 and TRBJ1-5; D gene uncertain. This CDR3 comprises 13 residues. V lost 3 bases and J 3 bases, leaving 6 bases between the germline ends.

This clone was found a few times. This sequence joins TRBV18 and TRBJ1-5, with a possible D match to TRBD1 (6 bases). Deletions cut 3 bases from V and 6 bases from J, with 12 bases between. CDR1 is KGHSH and CDR2 is LQKENI in the germline V gene. The CDR3 covers 14 residues. The CDR3 reads CASSPTGERQPQHF. The CDR3 DNA reads as TGTGCCAGCTCACCGACAGGAGAACGTCAGCCCCAGCATTTT.

The chain links TRBV28 to TRBJ1-1; D perhaps matches TRBD1 (6 bases). V lost 0 bases and J lost 3, with 11 bases in between. Looked up from germline, CDR1 is MDHEN and CDR2 is SYDVKM. The CDR3 contains 15 residues. Here the CDR3 reads CASSLWTQGYTEAFF. DNA of the CDR3: TGTGCCAGCAGTTTATGGACACAGGGCTACACTGAAGCTTTCTTT.

The V and J genes are TRBV27 and TRBJ2-1, with a weak D call TRBD1 (8 bases). CDR3 length: 16 amino acids. Per germline, CDR1 MNHEY and CDR2 SMNVEV (reference sequence). Trimming stripped 8 bases from V and 0 bases from J, with 17 bases between. The CDR3 region is CASSITGGDSYNEQFF. The CDR3 DNA reads as TGTGCCAGCTCGATCACAGGGGGGGACTCCTACAATGAGCAGTTCTTC.

The rearrangement links TRBV6-5 to TRBJ1-2; the D gene is possibly TRBD1 (6 bases). Per germline, CDR1 MNHEY and CDR2 SVGAGI. V gave up 9 bases and J gave up 8 bases, with 13 bases separating them. The CDR3 is 11 amino acids. The CDR3 loop is CASQGPWGYTF. CDR3 nucleotide sequence: TGTGCCAGTCAGGGGCCATGGGGCTACACCTTC.

The chain is built from TRBV6-5 and TRBJ1-5; 7 nucleotides agree with TRBD1. Per the germline V gene, CDR1 is MNHEY and CDR2 is SVGAGI. Losses at the gene ends were 5 bases for V and 2 bases for J; bases not matched to a gene: 6. The CDR3 is 15 amino acids. The chain's CDR3 is CASSPQGGGNQPQHF. CDR3 coding DNA: TGTGCCAGCAGTCCTCAGGGGGGTGGCAATCAGCCCCAGCATTTT.

This clone was found a few times. The CDR3 nucleotides are TGTGCCAGCTCATCCCGGGACAGCCCTTTAAACTATGGCTACACCTTC. It yields the protein CASSSRDSPLNYGYTF. This chain uses TRBV18 with TRBJ1-2; TRBD1 aligns across 7 bases. In germline, CDR1 is KGHSH, CDR2 LQKENI. The CDR3 has 16 residues. Unmatched junction bases numbered 11, after V lost 5 bases and J lost 2 bases.

This chain joins TRBV9 and TRBJ2-3; D gene unclear. V was shortened by 4 bases and J by 0 bases, with 3 bases between the two germline ends. This CDR3 has 12 residues. Per germline, CDR1 SGDLS and CDR2 YYNGEE. CDR3 DNA: TGTGCCAGCAGCCGGAGCACAGATACGCAGTATTTT. As protein: CASSRSTDTQYF.

This clone was seen once. The rearrangement uses TRBV27 and TRBJ1-2; 9 nucleotides align to TRBD1. V lost 6 bases, J lost 3 bases, and 5 bases stayed unmatched. The CDR3 loop spans 14 amino acids. CDR1 and CDR2 from the germline V gene are MNHEY and SMNVEV (reference sequence). CDR3 amino acids: CASRPQGADYGYTF. The CDR3 DNA sequence: TGTGCCAGCAGGCCACAGGGGGCAGACTATGGCTACACCTTC.

The chain recombines TRBV6-1 with TRBJ2-1, with TRBD2 identical over 10 bases. This CDR3 is built from 18 residues. The V segment lost 3 bases and the J segment 0 bases; nucleotides outside the gene matches: 8. Looked up from germline, CDR1 is MNHNS and CDR2 is SASEGT. For the CDR3, the DNA is TGTGCCAGCAGTGATAGGCCTAGCGGGGGATACTCCTACAATGAGCAGTTCTTC. It yields the protein CASSDRPSGGYSYNEQFF.

The chain couples TRBV18 to TRBJ1-6, with 7 bases aligning to TRBD1. This CDR3 has 15 residues. CDR1 is KGHSH, CDR2 LQKENI, per germline. Germline trimming cut 3 bases from V and 6 bases from J; bases unmatched to any gene: 5. The CDR3 region is CASSPGTAINSPLHF. The CDR3 DNA is TGTGCCAGCTCACCGGGGACAGCGATTAATTCACCCCTCCACTTT.

V and J are TRBV6-6 and TRBJ2-3; the match to TRBD2 covers 11 bases. J lost 5 bases, V lost 5 bases, and 12 bases had no gene match. The CDR3 runs to 17 residues. Germline V gene data show CDR1 as MNHNY and CDR2 as SVGAGI (reference sequence). CDR3 residues: CASSPFLAGGQGDTQYF. CDR3 nucleotide sequence: TGTGCCAGCAGTCCCTTTCTAGCGGGGGGACAGGGAGATACGCAGTATTTT.

The chain combines TRBV19 with TRBJ1-1; possible D gene TRBD1, 5 bases. Per the germline V gene, CDR1 is LNHDA and CDR2 is SQIVND (reference sequence). The CDR3 extends over 14 amino acids. Trimming pared 6 bases from V and 1 base from J, leaving 12 bases between. This CDR3 reads CASRRDGGNTEAFF. The CDR3 coding sequence is TGTGCCAGTAGGCGGGACGGCGGGAACACTGAAGCTTTCTTT.

The genes are TRBV7-6 and TRBJ2-7; D is possibly TRBD1 (5 bases). The CDR3 contains 14 residues. The V gene's germline CDR1 is SGHVS and CDR2 FNYEAQ. Trimming cost V 5 bases and J 2 bases, with 13 bases left between them. The CDR3 DNA reads TGTGCCAGCAGCCTCCCTGGGGCAACCTACGAGCAGTACTTC. Its protein is CASSLPGATYEQYF.

The CDR3: CSVQGPYEQYF. CDR3 coding DNA: TGCAGCGTACAGGGCCCCTACGAGCAGTACTTC. The chain uses TRBV29-1 and TRBJ2-7; TRBD1 might be the D (6 bases). This CDR3 comprises 11 residues. V was cut by 6 bases and J by 2 bases, with 8 bases left in between. CDR1 is SQVTM, CDR2 ANQGSEA, per germline.

This clone was counted only a few times. The CDR3 is CASSLEGQGIKGYTF. CDR3 DNA sequence: TGTGCCAGCAGCTTGGAGGGACAGGGGATAAAGGGCTACACCTTC. V gene TRBV7-9 combines with J gene TRBJ1-2, with 10 bases lining up with TRBD1. The germline V gene has CDR1 SEHNR and CDR2 FQNEAQ (reference sequence). The V gene end was trimmed by 3 bases and the J gene end by 8 bases; junction bases not matched to a gene: 9. The CDR3 is 15 amino acids.

The table lists this clone with a count of one. The chain is built from TRBV7-8 and TRBJ2-5; D uncertain. Germline V CDR1 and CDR2: SGHVS, FQNEAQ. This CDR3 has 11 residues. Trimming stripped 5 bases from V and 4 bases from J, with 5 bases between. The CDR3 DNA reads TGTGCCAGCAGCCGCGGAGAGACCCAGTACTTC. The encoded protein is CASSRGETQYF.

The chain has TRBV4-1 and TRBJ1-2, with D unresolved. The CDR3 spans 14 residues. Germline V gene sequence: CDR1 MGHRA, CDR2 YSYEKL. Trimming shortened V by 0 bases and J by 7 bases, and 12 bases separated the two germline ends. CDR3 DNA sequence: TGCGCCAGCAGCCAAGAGGCACAGTCCGCTGGCTACACCTTC. Translated: CASSQEAQSAGYTF.

The chain combines TRBV29-1 with TRBJ1-1; a weak D match, TRBD1 (5 bases). There are 13 residues in the CDR3. Germline V lookup: CDR1 SQVTM, CDR2 ANQGSEA. With 4 bases removed from V and 1 base from J, the gap between germline ends came to 10 bases. Here the CDR3 reads CSVVGRENTEAFF. In DNA, the CDR3 is TGCAGCGTTGTAGGCAGGGAGAACACTGAAGCTTTCTTT.

The gene calls are TRBV6-6 and TRBJ2-5; TRBD2 agrees at 7 bases. This CDR3 is built from 13 residues. Germline V gives CDR1 MNHNY, CDR2 SVGAGI (reference sequence). Unmatched junction bases numbered 5, after V lost 8 bases and J lost 2 bases. The CDR3 reads CASRLGGQETQYF. CDR3 nucleotides: TGTGCCAGCCGACTCGGGGGGCAAGAGACCCAGTACTTC.

The rearrangement uses TRBV28 and TRBJ2-7; D might be TRBD1 (5 bases). V lost 3 bases and J 3 bases, leaving 9 bases between the germline ends. Germline-derived CDR1 and CDR2 are MDHEN and SYDVKM. This CDR3 has 13 amino acids. In DNA form, the CDR3 reads TGTGCCAGCAGTTTTCAGGGCCTCTACGAGCAGTACGTC. Translated, it gives CASSFQGLYEQYV.

The rearrangement uses TRBV30 and TRBJ2-7, with D possibly being TRBD2 (5 bases). This CDR3 has 12 amino acids. Germline V gives CDR1 GTSNPN, CDR2 SVGIG (reference sequence). V shed 3 bases and J shed 0 bases, with 6 bases lying between them. The CDR3 region is CAWRRDSYEQYF. DNA of the CDR3: TGTGCCTGGAGACGGGACTCCTACGAGCAGTACTTC.

The V gene is TRBV2, the J gene TRBJ2-1; TRBD2 matches at 10 bases. V shed 4 bases and J 9 bases; nucleotides not matched to a gene: 3. This CDR3 region has 13 residues. CDR1 SNHLY and CDR2 FYNNEI come from the germline V gene. The CDR3 DNA follows: TGTGCCAGCAGTGTACAGCGGGGGGGTGAGCAGTTCTTC. Its protein product is CASSVQRGGEQFF.

This chain joins TRBV11-1 and TRBJ2-3; 11 bases match TRBD2. CDR3 length: 15 amino acids. V gave up 3 bases and J gave up 2 bases; unmatched junction bases: 1. Germline loops: CDR1 SGHAT, CDR2 FQDESV (reference sequence). The CDR3 bases are TGTGCCAGCAGCTTGGGACTAGCGGCCACAGATACGCAGTATTTT. Translation: CASSLGLAATDTQYF.

The J gene is TRBJ2-2, the V gene TRBV10-2; 8 bases are shared with TRBD1. Losses at the gene ends were 10 bases for V and 4 bases for J; bases not matched to a gene: 8. This CDR3 has 14 residues. CDR1 and CDR2 (germline): WSHSY, SAAADI. DNA for the CDR3: TGCGCCACCCGCCGGGACAGGTTCACCGGGGAGCTGTTTTTT. This codes for CATRRDRFTGELFF.